The clone carrying this TCR beta chain was observed at least ten times. This sample stems from a study of naive and memory T cell subsets. Amplification of ligated cDNA took four PCR rounds with SP2 and nested alpha and beta constant primers. For blood and skin samples, reverse transcription used TCR alpha and beta constant primers. TCRdb re-derived calls from the 5' RACE reads in MiXCR, one entry per CDR3 protein. Among roughly 62,000 distinct CDR3 sequences listed, 7.2% were seen once. A UMI-containing oligonucleotide was joined by 3' ligation to the TCR cDNA template. Adult healthy volunteers gave 2.5 ml peripheral blood for whole-blood RNA. Germline V gene sequence: CDR1 DFQATT, CDR2 SNEGSKA (reference sequence). Trimming pared 4 bases from V and 0 bases from J, leaving 16 bases between. There are 15 residues in the CDR3.

The genes are TRBV20-1 and TRBJ2-7, with D possibly TRBD1 on 5 matching bases. The receptor was isolated from a male donor in good health. The CDR3 coding sequence is TGCAGTGCTAATCAGGGTCCTTATAGCTCCTACGAGCAGTACTTC. Translation: CSANQGPYSSYEQYF.